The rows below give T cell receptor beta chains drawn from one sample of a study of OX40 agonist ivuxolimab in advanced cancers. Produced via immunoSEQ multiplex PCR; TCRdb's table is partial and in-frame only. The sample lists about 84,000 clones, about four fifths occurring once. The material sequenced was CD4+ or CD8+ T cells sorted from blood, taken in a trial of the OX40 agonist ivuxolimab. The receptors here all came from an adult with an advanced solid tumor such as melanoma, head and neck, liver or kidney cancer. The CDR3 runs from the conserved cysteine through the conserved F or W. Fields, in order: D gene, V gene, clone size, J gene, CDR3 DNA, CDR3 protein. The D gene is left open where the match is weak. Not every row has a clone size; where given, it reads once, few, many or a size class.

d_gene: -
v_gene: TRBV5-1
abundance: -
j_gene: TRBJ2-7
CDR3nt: TGCGCCAGCAGCTTGGACCCAGCGGCCTACGAGCAGTACTTC
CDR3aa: CASSLDPAAYEQYF

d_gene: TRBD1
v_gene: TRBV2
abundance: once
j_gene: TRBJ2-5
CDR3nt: TGTGCCAGCAGCACCCGGACAGGAGAGACCCAGTACTTC
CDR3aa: CASSTRTGETQYF

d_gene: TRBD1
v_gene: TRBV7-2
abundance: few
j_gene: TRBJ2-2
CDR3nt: TGTGCCAGCAGCTTCGACAGGGTTGACACCGGGGAGCTGTTTTTT
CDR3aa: CASSFDRVDTGELFF

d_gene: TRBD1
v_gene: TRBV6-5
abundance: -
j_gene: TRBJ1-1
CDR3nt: TGTGCCAGCAAAGGACAGGGGGCCACTGAAGCTTTCTTT
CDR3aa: CASKGQGATEAFF

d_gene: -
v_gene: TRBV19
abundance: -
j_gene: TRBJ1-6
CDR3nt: TGTGCCAGTAGTAACCTAGGGGCTTCACCCCTCCACTTT
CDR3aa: CASSNLGASPLHF

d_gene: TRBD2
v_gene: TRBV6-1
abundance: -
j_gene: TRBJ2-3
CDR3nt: TGTGCCAGTAGACTAGCGTACGCTAGCACAGATACGCAGTATTTT
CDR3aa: CASRLAYASTDTQYF

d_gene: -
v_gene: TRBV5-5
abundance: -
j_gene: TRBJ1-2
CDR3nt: TGTGCCAGCAGCTTGAATCTCGACTATGGCTACACCTTC
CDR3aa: CASSLNLDYGYTF

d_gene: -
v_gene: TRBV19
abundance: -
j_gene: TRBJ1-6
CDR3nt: TGTGCCAGTAGTATTAGGAGCTCCTATAATTCACCCCTCCACTTT
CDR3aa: CASSIRSSYNSPLHF

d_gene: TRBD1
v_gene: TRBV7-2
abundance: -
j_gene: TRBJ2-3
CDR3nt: TGTGCCAGCAGCCGCCTGACAGGGCTTAGCACAGATACGCAGTATTTT
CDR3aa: CASSRLTGLSTDTQYF

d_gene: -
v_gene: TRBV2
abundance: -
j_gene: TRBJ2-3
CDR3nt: TGTGCCAGCAGTGTTTTCGCAGATACGCAGTATTTT
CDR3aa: CASSVFADTQYF

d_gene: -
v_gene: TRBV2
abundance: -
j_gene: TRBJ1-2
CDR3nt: TGTGCCAGCAGTGAAGACCCTCAGGGGCACTATGGCTACACCTTC
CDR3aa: CASSEDPQGHYGYTF

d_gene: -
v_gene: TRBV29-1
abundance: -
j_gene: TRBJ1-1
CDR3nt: TGCAGCGTGGACACAGGGTTTGCTATGAACACTGAAGCTTTCTTT
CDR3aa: CSVDTGFAMNTEAFF

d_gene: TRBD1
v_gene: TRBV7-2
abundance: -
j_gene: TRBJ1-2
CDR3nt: TGTGCCAGCAGCCTCCGACAGGGGGCCGGAAACTATGGCTACACCTTC
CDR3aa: CASSLRQGAGNYGYTF

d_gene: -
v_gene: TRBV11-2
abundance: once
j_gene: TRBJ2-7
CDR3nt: TGTGCCAGCAGCCCATTACTGGGGGCAGGGGCTAACGAGCAGTACTTC
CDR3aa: CASSPLLGAGANEQYF

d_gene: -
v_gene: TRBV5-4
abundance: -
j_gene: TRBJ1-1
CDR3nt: TGTGCCAGCAGCTCTAAACAGGGTCCGAACACTGAAGCTTTCTTT
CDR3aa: CASSSKQGPNTEAFF

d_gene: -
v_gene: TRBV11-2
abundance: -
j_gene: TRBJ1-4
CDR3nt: TGTGCCAGCAGTTTCGGACCCTCCAGTTATGAAAAACTGTTTTTT
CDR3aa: CASSFGPSSYEKLFF

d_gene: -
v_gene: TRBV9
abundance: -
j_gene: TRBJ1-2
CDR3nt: TGTGCCAGCAGCCCCAAGGACCGGACTGGCTATGGCTACACCTTC
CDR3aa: CASSPKDRTGYGYTF

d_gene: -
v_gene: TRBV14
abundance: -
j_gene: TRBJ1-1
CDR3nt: TGTGCCAGCAGCCCCGTTCGTCAGACGATGAACACTGAAGCTTTCTTT
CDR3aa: CASSPVRQTMNTEAFF

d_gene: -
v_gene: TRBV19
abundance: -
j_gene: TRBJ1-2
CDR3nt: TGTGCCAGTAGTATTTCGGGATCCTTTTATGGCTACACCTTC
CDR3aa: CASSISGSFYGYTF

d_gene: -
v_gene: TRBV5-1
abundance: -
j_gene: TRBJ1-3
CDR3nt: TGCGCCAGCAGCCTAACGGCAACGGGTGGCGGAAACACCATATATTTT
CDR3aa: CASSLTATGGGNTIYF

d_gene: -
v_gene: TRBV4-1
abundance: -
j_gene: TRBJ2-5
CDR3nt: TGCGCCAGCAGCCAAGACATGACCCCAGGGACCCAGTACTTC
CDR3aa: CASSQDMTPGTQYF

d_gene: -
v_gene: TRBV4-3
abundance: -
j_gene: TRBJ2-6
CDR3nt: TGCGCCAGCAGCTATTTCTCCCCTGACCCTACTGGGGCCAACGTCCTGACTTTC
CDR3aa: CASSYFSPDPTGANVLTF

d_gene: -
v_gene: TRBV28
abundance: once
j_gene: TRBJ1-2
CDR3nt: TGTGCCAGCGTCTCAGGGCTCGGGTATGGCTACACCTTC
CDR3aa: CASVSGLGYGYTF

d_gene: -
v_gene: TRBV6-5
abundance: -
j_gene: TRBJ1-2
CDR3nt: TGTGCCAGCACAGTCGACAGGTCCTATGGCTACACCTTC
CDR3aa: CASTVDRSYGYTF

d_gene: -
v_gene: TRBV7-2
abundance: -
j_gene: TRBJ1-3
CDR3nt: TGTGCCAGCAGCTTAGGATGGCAGGGGAGCTCTGGAAACACCATATATTTT
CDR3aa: CASSLGWQGSSGNTIYF

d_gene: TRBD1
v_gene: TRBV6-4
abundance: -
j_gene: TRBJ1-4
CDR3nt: TGTGCCAGCAGTGCCGGGACAGATAATGAAAAACTGTTTTTT
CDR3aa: CASSAGTDNEKLFF

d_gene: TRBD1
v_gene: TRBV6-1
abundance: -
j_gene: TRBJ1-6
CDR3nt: TGTGCCAGCCAGACAGGGGGTTTGGCACCCCTCCACTTT
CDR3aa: CASQTGGLAPLHF

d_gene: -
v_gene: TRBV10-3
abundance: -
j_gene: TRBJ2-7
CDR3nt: TGTGCCATCAGCCTCCGGGATACCTACGAGCAGTACTTC
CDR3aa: CAISLRDTYEQYF

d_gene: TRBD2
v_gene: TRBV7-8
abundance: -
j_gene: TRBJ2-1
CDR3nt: TGTGCCAGCAGATTGGCGGGGGGGTACAATGAGCAGTTCTTC
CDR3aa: CASRLAGGYNEQFF

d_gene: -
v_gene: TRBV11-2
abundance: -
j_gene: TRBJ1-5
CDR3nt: TGTGCCAGCAGCTTAGATCTCAACAGCAATCAGCCCCAGCATTTT
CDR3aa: CASSLDLNSNQPQHF

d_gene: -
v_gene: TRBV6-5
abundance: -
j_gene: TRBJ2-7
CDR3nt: TGTGCCAGCAGTTTGAGGTCACACTCGTCCTACGAGCAGTACTTC
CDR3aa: CASSLRSHSSYEQYF

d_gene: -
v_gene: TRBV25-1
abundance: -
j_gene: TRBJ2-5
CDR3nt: TGTGCCAGCAGTGTTACCAGATTCCAAGAGACCCAGTACTTC
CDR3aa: CASSVTRFQETQYF

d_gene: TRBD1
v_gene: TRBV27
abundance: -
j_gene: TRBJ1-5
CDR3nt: TGTGCCAGCAGTTTCCCGGGACAGGGGCGTCAGCCCCAGCATTTT
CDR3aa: CASSFPGQGRQPQHF

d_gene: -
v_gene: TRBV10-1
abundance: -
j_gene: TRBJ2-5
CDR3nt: TGCGCCAGCAGTGAGTCGACGGGTACAGGCAACCCCTTCCAAGAGACCCAGTACTTC
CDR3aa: CASSESTGTGNPFQETQYF

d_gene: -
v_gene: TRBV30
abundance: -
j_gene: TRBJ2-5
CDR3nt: TGTGCCTGGAGTGTACGGGAGACCCAGTACTTC
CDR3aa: CAWSVRETQYF

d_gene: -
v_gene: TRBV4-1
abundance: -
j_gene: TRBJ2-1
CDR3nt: TGCGCCAGCAGCCAACCAAGCCCCCCCGGAGATGAGCAGTTCTTC
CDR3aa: CASSQPSPPGDEQFF

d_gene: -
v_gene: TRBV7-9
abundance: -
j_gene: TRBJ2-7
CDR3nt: TGTGCCAGCAGCTCCAGCTCCTACGAGCAGTACTTC
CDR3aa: CASSSSSYEQYF

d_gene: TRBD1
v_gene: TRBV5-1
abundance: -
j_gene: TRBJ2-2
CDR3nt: TGCGCCAGCAGCGGACAGGGAAGCACCGGGGAGCTGTTTTTT
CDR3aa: CASSGQGSTGELFF

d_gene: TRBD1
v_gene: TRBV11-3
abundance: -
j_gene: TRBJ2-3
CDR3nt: TGTGCCAGCAGCCAGGGGACAGCTAGCACAGATACGCAGTATTTT
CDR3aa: CASSQGTASTDTQYF

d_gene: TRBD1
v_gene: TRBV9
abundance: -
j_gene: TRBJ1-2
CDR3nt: TGTGCCAGCAGCGCTCAGGGGGACTATGGCTACACCTTC
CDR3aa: CASSAQGDYGYTF

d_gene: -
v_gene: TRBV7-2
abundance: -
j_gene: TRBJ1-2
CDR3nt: TGTGCCAGCAGCTTAGTATCAGTTGGCTACACCTTC
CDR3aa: CASSLVSVGYTF

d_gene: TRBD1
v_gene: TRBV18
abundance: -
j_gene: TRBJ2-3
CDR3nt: TGTGCCAGCTCACCCCTGGGCAGGGGGTTGACAGATACGCAGTATTTT
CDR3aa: CASSPLGRGLTDTQYF

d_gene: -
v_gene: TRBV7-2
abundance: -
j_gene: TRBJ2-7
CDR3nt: TGTGCCAGCAGCTCAGCGGCAGGGCCATACGAGCAGTACTTC
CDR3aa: CASSSAAGPYEQYF

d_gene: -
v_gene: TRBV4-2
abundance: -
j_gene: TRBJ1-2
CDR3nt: TGTGCCAGCAGCCCGTCCGACACAGGAGACTATGGCTACACCTTC
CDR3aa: CASSPSDTGDYGYTF

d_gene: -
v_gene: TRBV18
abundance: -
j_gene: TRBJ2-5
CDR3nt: TGTGCCAGCTCACCACCGAACGGGGCTTTTGGGGAGACCCAGTACTTC
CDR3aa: CASSPPNGAFGETQYF

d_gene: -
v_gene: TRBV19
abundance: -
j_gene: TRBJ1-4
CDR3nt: TGTGCCAGTAGCCCGACAGTAACTAATGAAAAACTGTTTTTT
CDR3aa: CASSPTVTNEKLFF

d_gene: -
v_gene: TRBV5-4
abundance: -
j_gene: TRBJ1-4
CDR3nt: TGTGCCAGCAGCTTGGGAGGCCCGGGACAAAAAGAAAAACTGTTTTTT
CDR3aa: CASSLGGPGQKEKLFF

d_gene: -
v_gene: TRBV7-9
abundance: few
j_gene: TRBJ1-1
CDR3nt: TGTGCCAGCAGACTAAGGGAGGGGTACACTGAAGCTTTCTTT
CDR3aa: CASRLREGYTEAFF

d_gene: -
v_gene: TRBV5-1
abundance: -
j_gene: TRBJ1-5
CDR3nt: TGCGCCAGCAGCTCTACCGGAAGGGAAGATCAGCCCCAGCATTTT
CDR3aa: CASSSTGREDQPQHF

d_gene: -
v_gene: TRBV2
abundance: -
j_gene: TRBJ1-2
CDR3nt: TGTGCCAGCCGGATAATGGGGGGCGCGTATGGCTACACCTTC
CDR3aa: CASRIMGGAYGYTF

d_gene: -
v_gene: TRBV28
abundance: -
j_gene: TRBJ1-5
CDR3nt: TGTGCCAGCAGGAAACAGGGCGCGAATCAGCCCCAGCATTTT
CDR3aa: CASRKQGANQPQHF

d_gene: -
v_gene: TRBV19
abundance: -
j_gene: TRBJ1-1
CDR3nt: TGTGCCAGTAGTATAAGCGGTTTGGGGACTGAAGCTTTCTTT
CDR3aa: CASSISGLGTEAFF

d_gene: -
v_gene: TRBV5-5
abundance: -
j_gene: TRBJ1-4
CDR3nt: TGTGCCAGCAGCTTTAGACAGGAGGGTGAAAAACTGTTTTTT
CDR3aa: CASSFRQEGEKLFF

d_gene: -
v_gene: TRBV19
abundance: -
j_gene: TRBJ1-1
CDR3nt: TGTGCCAGTAGTATGGGGATTGACACTGAAGCTTTCTTT
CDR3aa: CASSMGIDTEAFF

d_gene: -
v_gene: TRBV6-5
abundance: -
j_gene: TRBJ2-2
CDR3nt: TGTGCCAGCAGAAACCCCTCCACCGGGGAGCTGTTTTTT
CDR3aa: CASRNPSTGELFF

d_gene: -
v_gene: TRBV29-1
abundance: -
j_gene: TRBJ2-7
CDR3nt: TGCAGCGTTGGGACATCGGCCTACGAGCAGTACTTC
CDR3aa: CSVGTSAYEQYF

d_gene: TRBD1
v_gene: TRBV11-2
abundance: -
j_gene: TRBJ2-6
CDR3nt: TGTGCCAGCGGTCAGGACCTTGACAGGGTTGGGGCCAACGTCCTGACTTTC
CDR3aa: CASGQDLDRVGANVLTF